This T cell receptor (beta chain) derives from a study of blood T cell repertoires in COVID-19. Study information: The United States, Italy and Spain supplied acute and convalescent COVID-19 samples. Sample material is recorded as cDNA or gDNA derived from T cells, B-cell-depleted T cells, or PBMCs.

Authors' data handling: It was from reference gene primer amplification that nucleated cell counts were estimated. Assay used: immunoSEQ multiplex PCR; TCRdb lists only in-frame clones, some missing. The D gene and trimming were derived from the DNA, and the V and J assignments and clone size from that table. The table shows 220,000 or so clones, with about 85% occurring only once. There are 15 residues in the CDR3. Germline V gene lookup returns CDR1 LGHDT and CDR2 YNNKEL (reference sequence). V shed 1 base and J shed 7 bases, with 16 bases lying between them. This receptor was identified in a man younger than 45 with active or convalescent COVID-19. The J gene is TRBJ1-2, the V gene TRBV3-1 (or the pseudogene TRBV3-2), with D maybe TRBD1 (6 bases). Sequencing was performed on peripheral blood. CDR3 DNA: TGTGCCAGCAGCCAAGGTCGGGACAAACCTTTTGGCTACACCTTC. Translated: CASSQGRDKPFGYTF.